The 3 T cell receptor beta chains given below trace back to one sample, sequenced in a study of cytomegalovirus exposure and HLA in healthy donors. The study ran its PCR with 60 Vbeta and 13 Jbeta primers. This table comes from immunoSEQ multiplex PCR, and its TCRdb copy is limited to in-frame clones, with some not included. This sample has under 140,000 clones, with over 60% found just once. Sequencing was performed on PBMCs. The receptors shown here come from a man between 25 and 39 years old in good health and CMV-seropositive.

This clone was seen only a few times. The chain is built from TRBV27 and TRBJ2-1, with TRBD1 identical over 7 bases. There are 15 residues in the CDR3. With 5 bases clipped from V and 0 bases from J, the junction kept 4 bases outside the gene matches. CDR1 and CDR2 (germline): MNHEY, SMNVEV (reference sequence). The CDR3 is CASSPTGSSYNEQFF. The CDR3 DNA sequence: TGTGCCAGCAGTCCGACAGGGAGCTCCTACAATGAGCAGTTCTTC.

The CDR3 reads CASTLQGFWGQYF. In DNA, the CDR3 is TGTGCCAGCACCCTTCAGGGATTCTGGGGGCAGTATTTT. The chain employs TRBV5-6 and TRBJ2-3; maybe TRBD1 (5 bases). Trimming took off 6 bases at V and 11 bases at J, with 19 bases between the two ends. Germline V gives CDR1 SGHDT, CDR2 YYEEEE. The CDR3 loop spans 13 amino acids.

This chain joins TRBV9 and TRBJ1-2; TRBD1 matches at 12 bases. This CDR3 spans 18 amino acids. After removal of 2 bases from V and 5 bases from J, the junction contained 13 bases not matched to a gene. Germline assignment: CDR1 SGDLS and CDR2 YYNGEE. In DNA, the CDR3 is TGTGCCAGCAGCGTGGGGGACAGGGGGCGAGACGATCCATATGGCTACACCTTC. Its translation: CASSVGDRGRDDPYGYTF.